This entry lists 5 T cell receptor beta chains sequenced from one sample in a study of T cell repertoires in cytomegalovirus infection. For these receptors, no antigen is known. One entry per CDR3 protein, called by TCRdb with MiXCR from the reads. The sample holds hundreds of thousands of distinct CDR3 sequences, approximately 32% seen once. This sample comprised cultured CD8+ T cells from PBMCs, obtained from culture after CMV antigen stimulation. The source of these receptors is a human donor in good health (CMV status not recorded). Some clones in this sample may be carry-over from other donors' samples.

The chain uses TRBV6-5 and TRBJ2-7; 9 positions match TRBD2. This CDR3 comprises 15 residues. V dropped 4 bases and J dropped 3; count of bases not matched to a gene: 7. Germline loops: CDR1 MNHEY, CDR2 SVGAGI. The CDR3 is CASSSSSGGFYEQYF. The CDR3, as DNA: TGTGCCAGCAGTTCCTCCAGCGGGGGGTTCTACGAGCAGTACTTC.

The chain is built from TRBV4-2 and TRBJ2-1; 9 bases match TRBD2. Germline V lookup: CDR1 LGHNA, CDR2 YNFKEQ. CDR3 length equals 15 residues. The V and J ends lost 1 base and 8 bases, in that order; junction bases with no gene match: 6. The chain's CDR3 is CASSQVSGGIDEQFF. CDR3 sequence (DNA): TGTGCCAGCAGCCAAGTGAGCGGGGGGATAGATGAGCAGTTCTTC.

Many counts were recorded for this clonotype. This rearrangement joins TRBV7-8 to TRBJ2-2; D is ambiguous. Looked up from germline, CDR1 is SGHVS and CDR2 is FQNEAQ. The ends were cut back, 3 bases at V and 4 bases at J, with 12 bases in the middle. This CDR3 spans 15 amino acids. CDR3 loop: CASSFIQLGTGELFF. Written as DNA, the CDR3 is TGTGCCAGCAGCTTTATCCAACTTGGCACCGGGGAGCTGTTTTTT.

The chain recombines TRBV29-1 with TRBJ1-1, with 10 bases that match TRBD1. CDR1 is SQVTM and CDR2 is ANQGSEA in the germline V gene. CDR3 length: 16 residues. V gave up 4 bases and J gave up 1 base; unmatched junction bases: 9. The CDR3 DNA sequence: TGCAGCGTTGTACACTGGACAGGGGGAGAGAACACTGAAGCTTTCTTT. Its protein product is CSVVHWTGGENTEAFF.

The chain joins TRBV27 to TRBJ2-2; TRBD2 matches 8 bases. The germline CDR1 and CDR2 sequences are MNHEY and SMNVEV (reference sequence). V shed 5 bases, J shed 1 base, and the junction held 6 bases outside the gene matches. The CDR3 totals 16 residues. CDR3 sequence (DNA): TGTGCCAGCAGTCCGTATAGCGGGGAGAACACCGGGGAGCTGTTTTTT. It codes for CASSPYSGENTGELFF.